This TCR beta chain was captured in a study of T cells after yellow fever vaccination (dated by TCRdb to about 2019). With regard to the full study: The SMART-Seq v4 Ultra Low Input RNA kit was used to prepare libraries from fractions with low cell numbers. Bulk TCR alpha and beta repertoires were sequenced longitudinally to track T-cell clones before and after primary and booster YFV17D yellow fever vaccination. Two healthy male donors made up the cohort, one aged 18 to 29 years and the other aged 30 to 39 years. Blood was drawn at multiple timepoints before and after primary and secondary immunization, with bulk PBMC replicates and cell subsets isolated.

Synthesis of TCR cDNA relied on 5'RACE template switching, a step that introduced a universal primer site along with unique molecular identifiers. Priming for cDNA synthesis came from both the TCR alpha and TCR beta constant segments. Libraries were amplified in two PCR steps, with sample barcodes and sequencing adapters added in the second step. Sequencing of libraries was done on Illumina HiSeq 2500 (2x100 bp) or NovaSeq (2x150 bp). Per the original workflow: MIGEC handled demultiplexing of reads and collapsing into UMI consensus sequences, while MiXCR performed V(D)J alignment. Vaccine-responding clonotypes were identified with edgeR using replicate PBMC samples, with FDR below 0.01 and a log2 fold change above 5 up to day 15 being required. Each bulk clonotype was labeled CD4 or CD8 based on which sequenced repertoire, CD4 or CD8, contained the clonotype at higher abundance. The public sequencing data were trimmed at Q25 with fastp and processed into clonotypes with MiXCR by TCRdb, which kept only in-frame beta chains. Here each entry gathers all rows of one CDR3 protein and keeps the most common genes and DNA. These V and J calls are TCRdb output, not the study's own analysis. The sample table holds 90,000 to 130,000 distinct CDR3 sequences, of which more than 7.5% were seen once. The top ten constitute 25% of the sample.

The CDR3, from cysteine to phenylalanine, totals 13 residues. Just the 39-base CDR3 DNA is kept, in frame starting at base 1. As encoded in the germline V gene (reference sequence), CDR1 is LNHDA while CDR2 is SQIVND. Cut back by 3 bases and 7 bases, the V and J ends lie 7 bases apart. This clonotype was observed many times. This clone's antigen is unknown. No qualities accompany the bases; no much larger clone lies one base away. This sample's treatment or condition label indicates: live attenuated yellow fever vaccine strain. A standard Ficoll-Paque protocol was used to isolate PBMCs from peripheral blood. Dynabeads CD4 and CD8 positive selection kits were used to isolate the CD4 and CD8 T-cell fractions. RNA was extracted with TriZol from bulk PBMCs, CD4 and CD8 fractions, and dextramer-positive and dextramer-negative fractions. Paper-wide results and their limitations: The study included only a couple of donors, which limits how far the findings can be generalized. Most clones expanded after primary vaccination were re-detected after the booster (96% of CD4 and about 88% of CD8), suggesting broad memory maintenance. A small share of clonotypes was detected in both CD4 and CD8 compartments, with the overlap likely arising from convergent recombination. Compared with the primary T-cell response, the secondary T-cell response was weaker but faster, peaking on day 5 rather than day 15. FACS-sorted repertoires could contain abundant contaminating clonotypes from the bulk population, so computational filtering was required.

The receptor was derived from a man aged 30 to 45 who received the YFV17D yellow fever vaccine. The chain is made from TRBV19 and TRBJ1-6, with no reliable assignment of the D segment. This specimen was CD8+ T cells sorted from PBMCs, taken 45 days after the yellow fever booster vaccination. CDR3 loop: CASSIGPNSPLHF. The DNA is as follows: TGTGCCAGTAGTATCGGACCGAATTCACCCCTCCACTTT.